One and the same sample provided the 7 T cell receptor beta chains below, sequenced in a study of shared clonotypes between healthy human individuals (TCRdb year 2020). CD8 naive samples consisted of CD45RO-negative cells that were positively selected for CCR7, yielding a CD45RA+CCR7+ population without TemRA cells. The receptor library was made with the immunoSEQ multiplex PCR assay. The clones in this table, taken by TCRdb from immuneACCESS, are in-frame only. Not every clone is retained; where verified, under half of the shortfall comes from an unresolved V gene, and the cause of the rest is unknown. Within this sample are 450,000 to 700,000 clones, with about 95% of them counted one time only. The ten top clones hold 0.095% to 0.12% of the sample. Sample: naive CD8+ T cells sorted from blood. The meaning of the sample's cell subset or site label: CD45RA+CCR7+. These receptors came from a woman aged 25 to 39 in good health.

This clone showed up just once. J is TRBJ2-4 and V is TRBV21-1; the table names TRBD2, a call not compared with the DNA. TRBV21-1 is designated a pseudogene. The CDR3 consists of 19 residues. The CDR3 bases are TGTGCCAGCAGCAAAGTTGGTCGTCGGCGGGAGCGAACCAAAAACATTCAGTACTTC. This encodes CASSKVGRRRERTKNIQYF.

The chain links TRBV4-2 to TRBJ1-1; possible D gene TRBD1, 5 bases. Trimming cost V 0 bases and J 5 bases, with 13 bases left between them. This CDR3 has 15 amino acids. CDR1 is LGHNA and CDR2 is YNFKEQ in the germline V gene. CDR3: CASSQEDGRGTEAFF. The CDR3 DNA sequence: TGTGCCAGCAGCCAAGAGGACGGGCGGGGGACTGAAGCTTTCTTT.

Only a few counts were recorded for this clone. The same CDR3 also results from other DNA sequences found in this sample. The rearrangement joins TRBV27 to TRBJ2-1; the D is unclear. The CDR3 runs 12 residues. The ends were cut back, 5 bases at V and 0 bases at J, with 2 bases in the middle. Germline-derived CDR1 and CDR2 are MNHEY and SMNVEV (reference sequence). In nucleotides, the CDR3 is TGTGCCAGCAGTACCTCCTACAATGAGCAGTTCTTC. It codes for CASSTSYNEQFF.

The rearrangement joins TRBV10-1 to TRBJ1-5; no clear D gene. The CDR3 extends over 13 amino acids. Germline V gene lookup returns CDR1 WNHNN and CDR2 SYGVQD (reference sequence). Trimming removed 3 bases from V and 0 bases from J, with 3 bases in between. The CDR3 bases are TGCGCCAGCAGTGACCATAGCAATCAGCCCCAGCATTTT. Its translation: CASSDHSNQPQHF.

The chain is built from TRBV7-7 and TRBJ2-1, with 13 nucleotides matching TRBD2. The CDR3 is 14 amino acids. The V gene's germline CDR1 is SSHAT and CDR2 FNYEAQ (reference sequence). After removal of 5 bases from V and 7 bases from J, the junction contained 2 bases not matched to a gene. CDR3 DNA sequence: TGTGCCAGCAGCCCGGGACTAGCGGGAAATGAGCAGTTCTTC. Translation: CASSPGLAGNEQFF.

This chain connects TRBV19 to TRBJ1-3, with D hard to call. The CDR3 is 13 amino acids. From germline, CDR1 is LNHDA and CDR2 SQIVND (reference sequence). Between the trimmed V and J ends, which lost 10 bases and 0 bases, there was a span of 10 bases. CDR3 coding DNA: TGTGCCACCGGACCGAACTCTGGAAACACCATATATTTT. This gives the protein CATGPNSGNTIYF. Based on the CDR3 plus reference TRBV19 and TRBJ1-3, the full variable domain is DGGITQSPKYLFRKEGQNVTLSCEQNLNHDAMYWYRQDPGQGLRLIYYSQIVNDFQKGDIAEGYSVSREKKESFPLTVTSAQKNPTAFYLCATGPNSGNTIYFGEGSWLTVV.

The CDR3 sequence is CASSYLTGSEDTEAFF. The CDR3 DNA is TGTGCCAGCAGCTACCTCACAGGGAGTGAAGACACTGAAGCTTTCTTT. The chain joins TRBV7-8 to TRBJ1-1; D might be TRBD1 (6 bases). The CDR3 has 16 residues. The germline V gene has CDR1 SGHVS and CDR2 FQNEAQ. Trimming removed 4 bases from V and 3 bases from J, with 18 bases in between.